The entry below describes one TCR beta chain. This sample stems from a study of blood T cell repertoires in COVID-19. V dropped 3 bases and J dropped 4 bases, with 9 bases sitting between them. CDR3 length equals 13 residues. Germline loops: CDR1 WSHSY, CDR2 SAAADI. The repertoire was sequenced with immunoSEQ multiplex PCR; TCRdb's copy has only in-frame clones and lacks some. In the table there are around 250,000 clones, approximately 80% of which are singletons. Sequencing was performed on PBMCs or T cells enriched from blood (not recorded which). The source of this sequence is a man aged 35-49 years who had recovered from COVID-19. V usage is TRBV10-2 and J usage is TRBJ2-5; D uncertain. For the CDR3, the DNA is TGCGCCAGCAGTGATCGGGTAGGAGAGACCCAGTACTTC. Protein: CASSDRVGETQYF.